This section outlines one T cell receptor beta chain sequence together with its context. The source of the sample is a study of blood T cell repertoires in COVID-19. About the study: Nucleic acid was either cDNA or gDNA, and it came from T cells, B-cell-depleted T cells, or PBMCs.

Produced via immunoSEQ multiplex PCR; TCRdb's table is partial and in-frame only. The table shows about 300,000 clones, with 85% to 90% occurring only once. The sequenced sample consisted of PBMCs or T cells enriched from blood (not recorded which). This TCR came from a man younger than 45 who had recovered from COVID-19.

CDR3 protein: CASSSSGTGSSYEQYF. In DNA, the CDR3 is TGTGCCAGCTCATCGAGCGGGACAGGGAGCTCCTACGAGCAGTACTTC. The chain recombines TRBV18 with TRBJ2-7; 9 bases match TRBD1. Unmatched junction bases numbered 8, after V lost 5 bases and J lost 0 bases. The CDR3 spans 16 residues. Germline V gives CDR1 KGHSH, CDR2 LQKENI.